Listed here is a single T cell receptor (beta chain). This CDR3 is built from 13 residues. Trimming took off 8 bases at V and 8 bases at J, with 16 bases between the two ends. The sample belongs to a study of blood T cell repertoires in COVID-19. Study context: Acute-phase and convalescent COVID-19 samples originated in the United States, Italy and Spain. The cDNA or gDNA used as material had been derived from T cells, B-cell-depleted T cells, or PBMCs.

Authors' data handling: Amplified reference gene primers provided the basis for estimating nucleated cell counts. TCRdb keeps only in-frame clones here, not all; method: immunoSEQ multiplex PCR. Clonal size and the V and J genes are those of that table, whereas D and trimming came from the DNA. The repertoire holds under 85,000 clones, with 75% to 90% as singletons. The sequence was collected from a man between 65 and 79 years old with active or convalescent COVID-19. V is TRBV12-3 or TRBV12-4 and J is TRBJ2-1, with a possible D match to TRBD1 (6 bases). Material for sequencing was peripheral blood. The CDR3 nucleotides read TGTGCCAGCCTAGGGCAGGGGTTTGATGAGCAGTTCTTC. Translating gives CASLGQGFDEQFF.